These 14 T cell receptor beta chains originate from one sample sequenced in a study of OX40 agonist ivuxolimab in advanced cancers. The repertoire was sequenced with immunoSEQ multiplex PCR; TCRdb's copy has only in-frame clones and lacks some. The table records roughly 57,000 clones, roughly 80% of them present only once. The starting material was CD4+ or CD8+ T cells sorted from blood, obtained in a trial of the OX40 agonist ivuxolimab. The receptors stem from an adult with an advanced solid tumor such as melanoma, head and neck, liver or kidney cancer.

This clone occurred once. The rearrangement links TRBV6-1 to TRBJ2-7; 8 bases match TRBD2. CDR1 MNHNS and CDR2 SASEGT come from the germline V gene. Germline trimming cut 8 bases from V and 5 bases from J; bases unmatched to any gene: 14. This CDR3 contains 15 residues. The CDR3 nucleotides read TGTGCCAGCGCCGTTACCGGACTAGCAAATGACGAGCAGTACTTC. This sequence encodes CASAVTGLANDEQYF.

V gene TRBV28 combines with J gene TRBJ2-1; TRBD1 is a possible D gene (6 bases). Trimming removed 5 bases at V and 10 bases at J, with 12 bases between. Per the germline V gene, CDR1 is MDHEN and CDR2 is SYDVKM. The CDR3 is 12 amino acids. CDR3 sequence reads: CASSPYRDEQFF. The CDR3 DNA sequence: TGTGCCAGCAGTCCTTACAGGGACGAGCAGTTCTTC.

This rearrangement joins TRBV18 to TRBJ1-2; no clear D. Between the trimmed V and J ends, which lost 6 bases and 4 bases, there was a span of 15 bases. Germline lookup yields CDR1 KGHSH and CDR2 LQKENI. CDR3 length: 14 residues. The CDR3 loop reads CASSPNGGRYGYTF. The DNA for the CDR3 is TGTGCCAGCTCCCCAAACGGAGGGCGCTATGGCTACACCTTC. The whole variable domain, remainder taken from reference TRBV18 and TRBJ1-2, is NAGVMQNPRHLVRRRGQEARLRCSPMKGHSHVYWYRQLPEEGLKFMVYLQKENIIDESGMPKERFSAEFPKEGPSILRIQQVVRGDSAAYFCASSPNGGRYGYTFGSGTRLTVV.

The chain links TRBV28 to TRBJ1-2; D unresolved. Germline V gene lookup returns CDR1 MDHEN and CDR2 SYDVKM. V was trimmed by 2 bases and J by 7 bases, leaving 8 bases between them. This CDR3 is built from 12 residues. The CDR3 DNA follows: TGTGCCAGCAGTTTAAGGGTGCTTGGCTACACCTTC. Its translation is CASSLRVLGYTF.

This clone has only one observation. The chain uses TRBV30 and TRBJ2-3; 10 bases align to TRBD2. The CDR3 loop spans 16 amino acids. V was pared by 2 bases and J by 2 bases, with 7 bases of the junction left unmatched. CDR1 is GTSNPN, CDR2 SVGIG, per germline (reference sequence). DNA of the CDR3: TGTGCCTGGAGTAGAGGAGCGGGAGGGATCACAGATACGCAGTATTTT. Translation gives CAWSRGAGGITDTQYF. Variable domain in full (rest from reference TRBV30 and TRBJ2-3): SQTIHQWPATLVQPVGSPLSLECTVEGTSNPNLYWYRQAAGRGLQLLFYSVGIGQISSEVPQNLSASRPQDRQFILSSKKLLLSDSGFYLCAWSRGAGGITDTQYFGPGTRLTVL.

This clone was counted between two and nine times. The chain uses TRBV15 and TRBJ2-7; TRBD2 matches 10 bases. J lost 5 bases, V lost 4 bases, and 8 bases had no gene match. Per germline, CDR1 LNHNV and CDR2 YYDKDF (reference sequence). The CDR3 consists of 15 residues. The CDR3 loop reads CATSTRAGGRDEQYF. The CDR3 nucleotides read TGTGCCACCAGCACCCGAGCGGGAGGGCGGGACGAGCAGTACTTC.

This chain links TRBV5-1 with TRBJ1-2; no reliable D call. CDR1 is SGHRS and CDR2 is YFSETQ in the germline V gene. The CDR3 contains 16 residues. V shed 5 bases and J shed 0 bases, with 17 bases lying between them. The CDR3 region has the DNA TGCGCCAGCAGAGCAGGTGTAGACAATGCTAACTATGGCTACACCTTC. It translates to CASRAGVDNANYGYTF.

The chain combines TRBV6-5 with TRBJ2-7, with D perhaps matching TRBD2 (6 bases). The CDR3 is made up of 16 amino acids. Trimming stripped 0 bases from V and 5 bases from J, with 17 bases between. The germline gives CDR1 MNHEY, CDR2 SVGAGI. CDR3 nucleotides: TGTGCCAGCAGTTACTCGAAGGGCCCCGGGAGAGACGAGCAGTACTTC. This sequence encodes CASSYSKGPGRDEQYF.

DNA for the CDR3: TGTGCCAGCAGCTTCGGGACTAGCGGGAGTGCTAAGGAGCAGTACTTC. This gives the protein CASSFGTSGSAKEQYF. The chain joins TRBV11-2 to TRBJ2-7, with TRBD2 matching 14 bases. Losses at the gene ends were 3 bases for V and 7 bases for J; bases not matched to a gene: 8. Germline V gene lookup returns CDR1 SGHAT and CDR2 FQNNGV. The CDR3 is made up of 16 amino acids.

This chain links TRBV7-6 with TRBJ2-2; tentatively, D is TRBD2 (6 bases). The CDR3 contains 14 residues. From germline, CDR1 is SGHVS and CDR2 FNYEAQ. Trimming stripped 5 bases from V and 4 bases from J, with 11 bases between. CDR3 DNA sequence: TGTGCCAGCAGCACGGACTACTTCACCGGGGAGCTGTTTTTT. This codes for CASSTDYFTGELFF. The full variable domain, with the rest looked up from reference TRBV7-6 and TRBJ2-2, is GAGVSQSPRYKVTKRGQDVALRCDPISGHVSLYWYRQALGQGPEFLTYFNYEAQQDKSGLPNDRFSAERPEGSISTLTIQRTEQRDSAMYRCASSTDYFTGELFFGEGSRLTVL.

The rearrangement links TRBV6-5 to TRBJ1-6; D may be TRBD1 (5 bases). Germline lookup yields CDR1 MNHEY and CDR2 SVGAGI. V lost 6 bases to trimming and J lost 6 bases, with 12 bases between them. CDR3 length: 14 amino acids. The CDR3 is CASRGTPGNSPLHF. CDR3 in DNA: TGTGCCAGCAGAGGGACTCCTGGTAATTCACCCCTCCACTTT.

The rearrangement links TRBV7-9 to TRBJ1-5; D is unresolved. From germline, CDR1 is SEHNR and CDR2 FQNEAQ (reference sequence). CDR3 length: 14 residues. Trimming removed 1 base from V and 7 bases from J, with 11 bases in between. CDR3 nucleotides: TGTGCCAGCAGCTTAGGAGCATCTGGGCAGCCCCAGCATTTT. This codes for CASSLGASGQPQHF.

The CDR3 here is CASSPSRAEKLFF. The CDR3 DNA reads TGTGCCAGCTCACCATCTAGGGCCGAAAAACTGTTTTTT. V usage is TRBV18 and J usage is TRBJ1-4, with D uncertain. Germline V gene lookup returns CDR1 KGHSH and CDR2 LQKENI. The CDR3 contains 13 residues. The V end was cut by 2 bases, the J end by 8 bases, with 9 bases between.

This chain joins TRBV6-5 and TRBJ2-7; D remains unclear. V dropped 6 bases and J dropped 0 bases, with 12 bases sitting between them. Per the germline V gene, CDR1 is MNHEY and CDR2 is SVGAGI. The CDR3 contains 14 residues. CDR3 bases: TGTGCCAGCAGCGCAAGGATTAGCTCCTACGAGCAGTACTTC. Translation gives CASSARISSYEQYF.